The present T cell receptor beta chain was sequenced within a study of blood T cells in healthy people across ages. The CDR3 spans 18 residues. Per the germline V gene, CDR1 is LGHNA and CDR2 is YNFKEQ. V shed 2 bases and J 7 bases; nucleotides not matched to a gene: 15. With a J-beta primer mix and a sample-barcoded 5' primer, a second PCR ran about 7 to 11 cycles. Carrying 12 random nucleotides, a template-switch adaptor labeled each individual cDNA molecule. TCRdb re-derived calls from the 5' RACE reads in MiXCR, one entry per CDR3 protein. The sample comprises around 2 million distinct CDR3 sequences, 39% of which are singletons, and roughly 23% rests with the top ten. This clonotype was seen only once. As yet, its antigen is unknown. Study-wide results and caveats: Donors of long life had a larger count of naive CD4+ cells and greater diversity than aged donors.

The TCR comes from a human donor in good health. The gene calls are TRBV4-2 and TRBJ2-3; 10 nucleotides agree with TRBD2. The sequenced material came from blood. The CDR3 is CASSQQRGGLASSYTQYF. Here the CDR3 DNA reads TGTGCCAGCAGCCAACAAAGAGGGGGACTAGCGTCGTCCTATACGCAGTATTTT.